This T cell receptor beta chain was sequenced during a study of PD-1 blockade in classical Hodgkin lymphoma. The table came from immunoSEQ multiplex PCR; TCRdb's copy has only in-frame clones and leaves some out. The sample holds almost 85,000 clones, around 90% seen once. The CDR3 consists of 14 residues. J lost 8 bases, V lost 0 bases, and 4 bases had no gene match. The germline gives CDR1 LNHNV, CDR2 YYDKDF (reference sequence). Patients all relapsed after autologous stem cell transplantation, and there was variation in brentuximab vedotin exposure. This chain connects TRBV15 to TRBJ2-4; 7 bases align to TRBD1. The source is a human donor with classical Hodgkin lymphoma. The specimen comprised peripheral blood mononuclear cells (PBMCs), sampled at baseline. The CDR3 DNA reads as TGTGCCACCAGCAGAGATCTCACAGGGGACATTCAGTACTTC. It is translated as CATSRDLTGDIQYF.